These 5 T cell receptor beta chains originate from one sample sequenced in a study of Ad26.COV2.S vaccination and SARS-CoV-2 variants. Treatment defined: roughly 18 received Ad26.COV2.S at low or high dose, single or two shots; 5 received placebo; per-sample allocation not given. After the first vaccine or placebo injection, samples were drawn on day 63. Some clones are missing from TCRdb's copy, which holds only in-frame ones; the method was immunoSEQ multiplex PCR. Here the sample spans 350,000 to 450,000 clones, around 84% being singletons. The sequences come from peripheral blood, collected in a trial of Ad26.COV2.S vaccine versus placebo. The receptors were gathered from a person between 18 and 60 years old who received the Ad26.COV2.S COVID-19 vaccine or a placebo.

This clone was seen many times. This chain's CDR3 is CASTPKRPLAYEQYF. The CDR3 nucleotides are TGTGCCAGCACACCAAAGCGTCCTCTGGCCTACGAGCAGTACTTC. V usage is TRBV7-9 and J usage is TRBJ2-7; D not resolved. Looked up from germline, CDR1 is SEHNR and CDR2 is FQNEAQ (reference sequence). CDR3 length: 15 amino acids. Trimming shortened V by 7 bases and J by 2 bases, and 18 bases separated the two germline ends. The whole variable domain, remainder taken from reference TRBV7-9 and TRBJ2-7, is DTGVSQNPRHKITKRGQNVTFRCDPISEHNRLYWYRQTLGQGPEFLTYFQNEAQLEKSRLLSDRFSAERPKGSFSTLEIQRTEQGDSAMYLCASTPKRPLAYEQYFGPGTRLTVT.

The J gene is TRBJ2-5, the V gene TRBV7-9; 7 positions match TRBD2. This CDR3 is built from 13 residues. CDR1 is SEHNR, CDR2 FQNEAQ, per germline (reference sequence). The ends lost 1 base at V and 6 bases at J; junction bases unmatched: 2. The CDR3 protein is CASSLEGLKTQYF. The CDR3 DNA sequence: TGTGCCAGCAGCTTAGAGGGACTAAAGACCCAGTACTTC.

The CDR3 DNA reads TGTGCCAGCTCACCACAGGGATTCACTGAAGCTTTCTTT. It translates to CASSPQGFTEAFF. The chain links TRBV18 to TRBJ1-1; no firm D call. Deletions cut 1 base from V and 4 bases from J, with 7 bases between. The CDR3 sequence is 13 residues long. Germline CDR1 KGHSH, CDR2 LQKENI.

DNA of the CDR3: TGTGCCAGCTCCGGACGTAGCCAAGAGACCCAGTACTTC. It is translated as CASSGRSQETQYF. This chain connects TRBV18 to TRBJ2-5; D ambiguous. CDR3 size: 13 residues. The V end lost 6 bases, the J end lost 1 base, and 9 bases lay between the germline ends. Germline CDR1 KGHSH, CDR2 LQKENI. Supplemented by reference TRBV18 and TRBJ2-5, the full variable domain reads NAGVMQNPRHLVRRRGQEARLRCSPMKGHSHVYWYRQLPEEGLKFMVYLQKENIIDESGMPKERFSAEFPKEGPSILRIQQVVRGDSAAYFCASSGRSQETQYFGPGTRLLVL.

There are a few counts of this clone. J is TRBJ1-2 and V is TRBV11-2; unclear D gene. This CDR3 comprises 14 residues. Germline CDR1 is SGHAT and CDR2 is FQNNGV. V shed 3 bases and J shed 0 bases, with 8 bases lying between them. The CDR3 DNA follows: TGTGCCAGCAGCTTCAGAAGAGCTAACTATGGCTACACCTTC. Translation: CASSFRRANYGYTF.